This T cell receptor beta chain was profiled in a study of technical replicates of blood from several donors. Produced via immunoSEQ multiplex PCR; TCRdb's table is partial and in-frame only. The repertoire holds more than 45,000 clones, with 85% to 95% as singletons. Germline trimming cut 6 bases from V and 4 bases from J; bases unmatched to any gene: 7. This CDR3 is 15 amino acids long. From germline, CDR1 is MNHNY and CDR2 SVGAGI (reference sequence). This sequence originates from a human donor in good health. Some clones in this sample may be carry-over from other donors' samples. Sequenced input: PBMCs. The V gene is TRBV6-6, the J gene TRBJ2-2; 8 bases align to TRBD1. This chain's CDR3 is CASSLTGGSTGELFF. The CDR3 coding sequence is TGTGCCAGCAGCCTAACAGGGGGAAGCACCGGGGAGCTGTTTTTT.